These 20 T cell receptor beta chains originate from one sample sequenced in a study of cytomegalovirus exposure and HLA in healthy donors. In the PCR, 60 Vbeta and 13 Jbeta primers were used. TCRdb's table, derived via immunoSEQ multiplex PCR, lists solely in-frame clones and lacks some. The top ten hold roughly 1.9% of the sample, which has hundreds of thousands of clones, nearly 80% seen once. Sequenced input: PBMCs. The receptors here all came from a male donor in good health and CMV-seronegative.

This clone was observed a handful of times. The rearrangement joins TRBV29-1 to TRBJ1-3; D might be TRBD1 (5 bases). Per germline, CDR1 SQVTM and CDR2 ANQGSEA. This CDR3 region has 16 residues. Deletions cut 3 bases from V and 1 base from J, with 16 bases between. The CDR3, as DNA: TGCAGCGTTGACCGCGGCGGGGGAGGATCTGGAAACACCATATATTTT. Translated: CSVDRGGGGSGNTIYF.

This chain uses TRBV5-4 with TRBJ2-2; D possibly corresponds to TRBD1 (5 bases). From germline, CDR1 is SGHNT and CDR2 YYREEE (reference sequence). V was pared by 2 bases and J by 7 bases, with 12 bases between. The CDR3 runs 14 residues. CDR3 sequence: CASSFPGSYGELFF. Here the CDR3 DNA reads TGTGCCAGCAGCTTCCCAGGGTCGTACGGGGAGCTGTTTTTT.

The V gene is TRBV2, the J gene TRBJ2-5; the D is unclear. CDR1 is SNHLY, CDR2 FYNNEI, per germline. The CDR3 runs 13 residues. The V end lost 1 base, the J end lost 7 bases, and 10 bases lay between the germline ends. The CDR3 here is CASSEVGPGTQYF. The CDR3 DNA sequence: TGTGCCAGCAGTGAAGTCGGCCCGGGGACCCAGTACTTC.

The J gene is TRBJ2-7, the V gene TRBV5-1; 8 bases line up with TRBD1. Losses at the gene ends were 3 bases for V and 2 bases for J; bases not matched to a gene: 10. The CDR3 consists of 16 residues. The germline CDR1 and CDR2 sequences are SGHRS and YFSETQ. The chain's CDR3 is CASSSASTGDAYEQYF. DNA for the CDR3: TGCGCCAGCAGCTCAGCCTCGACAGGGGACGCCTACGAGCAGTACTTC.

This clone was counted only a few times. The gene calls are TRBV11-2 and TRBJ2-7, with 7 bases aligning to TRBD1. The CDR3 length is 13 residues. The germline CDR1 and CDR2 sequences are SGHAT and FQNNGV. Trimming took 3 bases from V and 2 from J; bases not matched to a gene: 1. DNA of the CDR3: TGTGCCAGCAGCTTGGGACAGCCCTACGAGCAGTACTTC. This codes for CASSLGQPYEQYF.

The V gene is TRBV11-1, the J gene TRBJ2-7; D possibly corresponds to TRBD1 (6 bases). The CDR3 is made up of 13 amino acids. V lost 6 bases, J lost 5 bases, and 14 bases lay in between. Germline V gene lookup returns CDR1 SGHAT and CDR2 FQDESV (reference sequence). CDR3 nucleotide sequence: TGTGCCAGCAGATCAAGACAGGTGCACGAGCAGTACTTC. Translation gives CASRSRQVHEQYF.

The CDR3 coding sequence is TGTGCCAGCAGCCAAGACAGGGAATCTGAAGCTTTCTTT. It translates to CASSQDRESEAFF. The chain joins TRBV7-3 to TRBJ1-1; 7 positions agree with TRBD1. Per the germline V gene, CDR1 is SGHTA and CDR2 is FQGTGA. The CDR3 covers 13 residues. The trim removed 5 bases at V and 6 bases at J, leaving 6 bases unmatched.

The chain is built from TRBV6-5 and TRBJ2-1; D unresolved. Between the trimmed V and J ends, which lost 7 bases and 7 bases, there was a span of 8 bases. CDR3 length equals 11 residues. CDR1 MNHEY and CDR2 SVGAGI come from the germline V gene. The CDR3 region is CASTKFNEQFF. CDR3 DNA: TGTGCCAGCACCAAATTTAATGAGCAGTTCTTC.

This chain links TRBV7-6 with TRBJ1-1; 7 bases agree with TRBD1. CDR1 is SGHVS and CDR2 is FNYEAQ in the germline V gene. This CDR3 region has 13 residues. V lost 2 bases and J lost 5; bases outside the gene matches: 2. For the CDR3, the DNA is TGTGCCAGCAGCTTAAAGGGACAGACTGAAGCTTTCTTT. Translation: CASSLKGQTEAFF.

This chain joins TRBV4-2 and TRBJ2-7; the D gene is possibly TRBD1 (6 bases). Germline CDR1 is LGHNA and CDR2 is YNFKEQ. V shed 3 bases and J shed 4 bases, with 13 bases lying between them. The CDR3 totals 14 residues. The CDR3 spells CASSHRQADYEQYF. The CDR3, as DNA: TGTGCCAGCAGCCACCGACAGGCGGATTACGAGCAGTACTTC.

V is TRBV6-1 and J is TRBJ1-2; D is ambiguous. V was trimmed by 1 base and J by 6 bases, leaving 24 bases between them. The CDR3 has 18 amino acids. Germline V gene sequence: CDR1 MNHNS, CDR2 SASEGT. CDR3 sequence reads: CASSEERSREGAQDGYTF. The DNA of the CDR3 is TGTGCCAGCAGTGAAGAGAGGTCAAGGGAGGGCGCGCAGGATGGCTACACCTTC.

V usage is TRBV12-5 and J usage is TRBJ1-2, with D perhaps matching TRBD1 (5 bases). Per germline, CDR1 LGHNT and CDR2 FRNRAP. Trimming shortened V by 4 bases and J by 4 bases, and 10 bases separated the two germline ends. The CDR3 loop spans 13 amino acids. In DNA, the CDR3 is TGTGCTAGTGGTTCCGGGACTCTCTATGGCTACACCTTC. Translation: CASGSGTLYGYTF.

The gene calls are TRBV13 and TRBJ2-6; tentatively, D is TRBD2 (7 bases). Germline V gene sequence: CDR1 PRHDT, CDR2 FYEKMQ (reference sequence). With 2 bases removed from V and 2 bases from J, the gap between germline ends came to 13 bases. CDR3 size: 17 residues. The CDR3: CASSLRIGGAGANVLTF. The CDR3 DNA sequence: TGTGCCAGCAGCTTAAGAATAGGGGGGGCTGGGGCCAACGTCCTGACTTTC.

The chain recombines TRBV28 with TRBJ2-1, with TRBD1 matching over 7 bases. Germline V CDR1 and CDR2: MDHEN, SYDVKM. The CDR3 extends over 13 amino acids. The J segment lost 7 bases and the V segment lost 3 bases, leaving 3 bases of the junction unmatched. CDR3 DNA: TGTGCCAGCAGTTTGCCAGGGGGAAATGAGCAGTTCTTC. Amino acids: CASSLPGGNEQFF.

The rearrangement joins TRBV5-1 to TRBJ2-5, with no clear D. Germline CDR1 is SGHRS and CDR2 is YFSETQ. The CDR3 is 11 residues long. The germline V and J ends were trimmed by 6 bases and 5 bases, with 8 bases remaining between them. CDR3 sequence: CASNFGETQYF. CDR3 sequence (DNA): TGCGCCAGCAATTTCGGGGAGACCCAGTACTTC. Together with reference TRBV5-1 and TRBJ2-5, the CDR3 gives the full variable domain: KAGVTQTPRYLIKTRGQQVTLSCSPISGHRSVSWYQQTPGQGLQFLFEYFSETQRNKGNFPGRFSGRQFSNSRSEMNVSTLELGDSALYLCASNFGETQYFGPGTRLLVL.

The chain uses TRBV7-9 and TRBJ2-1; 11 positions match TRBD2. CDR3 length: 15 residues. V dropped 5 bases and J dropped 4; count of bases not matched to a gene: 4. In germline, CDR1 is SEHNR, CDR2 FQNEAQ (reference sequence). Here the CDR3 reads CASSQGTSGYNEQFF. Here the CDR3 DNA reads TGTGCCAGCAGCCAAGGGACTAGCGGATACAATGAGCAGTTCTTC.

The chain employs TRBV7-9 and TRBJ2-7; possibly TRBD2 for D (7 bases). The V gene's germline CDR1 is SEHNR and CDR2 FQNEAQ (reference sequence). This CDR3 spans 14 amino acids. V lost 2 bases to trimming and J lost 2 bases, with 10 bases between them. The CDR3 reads CASSLPRGPYEQYF. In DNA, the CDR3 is TGTGCCAGCAGCTTACCGCGGGGGCCCTACGAGCAGTACTTC.

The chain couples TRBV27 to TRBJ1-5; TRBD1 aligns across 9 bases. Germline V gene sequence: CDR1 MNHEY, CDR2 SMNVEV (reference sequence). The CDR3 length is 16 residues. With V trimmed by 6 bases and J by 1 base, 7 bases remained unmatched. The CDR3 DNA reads TGTGCCAGCAGACTCGGAGGGACAGGGAGCAATCAGCCCCAGCATTTT. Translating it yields CASRLGGTGSNQPQHF.

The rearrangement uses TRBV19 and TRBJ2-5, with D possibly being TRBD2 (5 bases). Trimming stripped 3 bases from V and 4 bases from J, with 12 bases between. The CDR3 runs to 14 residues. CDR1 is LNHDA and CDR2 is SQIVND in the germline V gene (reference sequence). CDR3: CASSILEEVETQYF. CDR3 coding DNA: TGTGCCAGTAGTATCCTGGAGGAGGTAGAGACCCAGTACTTC.

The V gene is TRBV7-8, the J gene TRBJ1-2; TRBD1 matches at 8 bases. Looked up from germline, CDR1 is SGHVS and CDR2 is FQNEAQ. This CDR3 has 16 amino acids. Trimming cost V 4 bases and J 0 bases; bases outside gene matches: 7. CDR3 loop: CASSSLDRASNYGYTF. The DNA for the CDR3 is TGTGCCAGCAGCTCTCTGGACAGGGCCTCTAACTATGGCTACACCTTC.